The clone carrying this TCR beta chain showed up just once. Antigen specificity is unknown. The same CDR3 can be traced to other DNA sequences in this sample. A multiplex PCR was run with 60 Vbeta primers and 13 Jbeta primers. Here immunoSEQ multiplex PCR was the method, and the copy in TCRdb shows in-frame clones only, minus some. The sample records 220,000 or so clones, more than 60% being singletons. The CDR3 is 14 amino acids. V lost 5 bases to trimming and J lost 4 bases; unmatched junction nucleotides: 6. Germline CDR1 reads MDHEN; CDR2 reads SYDVKM. This sample was included in a study of cytomegalovirus exposure and HLA in healthy donors. General study findings and limits: Later genetic work tied a missense DCLRE1C variant to beta-chain V and J trimming.

Material: PBMCs. V usage is TRBV28 and J usage is TRBJ1-2; 8 bases map to TRBD1. The TCR originated in a man aged 50 or older in good health and CMV-seronegative. CDR3 DNA sequence: TGTGCCAGCAGTCGTGGACAGGGTCGCTATGGCTACACCTTC. Protein product: CASSRGQGRYGYTF.